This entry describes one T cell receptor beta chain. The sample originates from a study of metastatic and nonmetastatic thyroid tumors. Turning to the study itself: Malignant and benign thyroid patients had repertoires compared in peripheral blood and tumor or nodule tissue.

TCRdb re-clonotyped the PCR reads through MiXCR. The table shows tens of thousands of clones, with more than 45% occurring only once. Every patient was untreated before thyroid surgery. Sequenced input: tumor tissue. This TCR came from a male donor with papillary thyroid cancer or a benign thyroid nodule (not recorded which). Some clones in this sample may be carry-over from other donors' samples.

The CDR3 loop reads CSAGQGATDTQYF. CDR3 nucleotide sequence: TGCAGTGCCGGACAGGGGGCCACAGATACGCAGTATTTT. The chain is built from TRBV20-1 and TRBJ2-3, with TRBD1 matching over 11 bases. The CDR3 has 13 residues. Per the germline V gene, CDR1 is DFQATT and CDR2 is SNEGSKA (reference sequence). The J segment lost 2 bases and the V segment lost 6 bases, leaving 1 base of the junction unmatched.